This T cell receptor beta chain was documented in a study of patients and donors after allogeneic stem cell transplantation. This clonotype is termed medium-sized. Germline V gene sequence: CDR1 WSHSY, CDR2 SAAADI. The ends were cut back, 3 bases at V and 15 bases at J, with 12 bases in the middle. This CDR3 has 11 amino acids. Using its own MiXCR run on the RT-PCR reads, TCRdb lists one record per CDR3 protein. The profile covers about 2,500 distinct CDR3 sequences, with approximately 7.9% appearing a single time and around 30% taken by the ten largest. The source of this sequence is a human donor who was either an allogeneic HSCT recipient or a stem cell or donor lymphocyte infusion donor (not recorded which). It is not recorded whose cells these are; they may come from a transplant donor. This chain joins TRBV10-2 and TRBJ2-1; a weak D match, TRBD2 (6 bases). The source material was blood, either unsorted or a sorted T cell fraction (not recorded which). CDR3: CASSDTGRRFF. CDR3 coding DNA: TGCGCCAGCAGTGATACGGGGAGGAGGTTCTTC.